These 15 T cell receptor beta chains were sequenced from one sample in a study of patients and donors after allogeneic stem cell transplantation. TCRdb itself ran the RT-PCR reads through MiXCR, one entry per CDR3 protein. The data show 800,000 to 1,000,000 distinct CDR3 sequences, around 17% seen once. Sequenced input: blood, either unsorted or a sorted T cell fraction (not recorded which). Source of these receptors: a human donor who was either an allogeneic HSCT recipient or a stem cell or donor lymphocyte infusion donor (not recorded which). It is not recorded whose cells these are; they may come from a transplant donor.

The chain combines TRBV24-1 with TRBJ2-1; 8 nucleotides line up with TRBD2. Germline CDR1 and CDR2: KGHDR and SFDVKD. Unmatched junction bases numbered 7, after V lost 5 bases and J lost 5 bases. This CDR3 spans 15 amino acids. CDR3 coding DNA: TGTGCCACCAGTGGACCGGGACTAGGGGACAATGAGCAGTTCTTC. Translating gives CATSGPGLGDNEQFF.

The gene calls are TRBV20-1 and TRBJ2-4; 9 nucleotides match TRBD1. This CDR3 region has 17 residues. Germline V lookup: CDR1 DFQATT, CDR2 SNEGSKA (reference sequence). The V and J ends lost 0 bases and 3 bases, in that order; junction bases with no gene match: 9. This CDR3 reads CSARDRDRELGKNIQYF. The CDR3, as DNA: TGCAGTGCTAGAGACCGGGACAGGGAGCTTGGCAAAAACATTCAGTACTTC.

The table lists this clonotype with a count of one. The rearrangement uses TRBV7-9 and TRBJ1-1; no reliable D call. The CDR3 is made up of 16 amino acids. In germline, CDR1 is SEHNR, CDR2 FQNEAQ (reference sequence). Trimming took off 5 bases at V and 0 bases at J, with 16 bases between the two ends. CDR3 in DNA: TGTGCCAGCAGCCGTGGGCCGGCACTCATGAACACTGAAGCTTTCTTT. Its protein product is CASSRGPALMNTEAFF.

The V and J genes are TRBV14 and TRBJ2-7; TRBD1 aligns across 8 bases. CDR3 length: 15 amino acids. Germline loops: CDR1 SGHDN, CDR2 FVKESK. Trimming took 0 bases from V and 5 from J; bases not matched to a gene: 6. The CDR3 coding sequence is TGTGCCAGCAGCCAAGAAGGACAGGGTCCCCACGAGCAGTACTTC. Its translation is CASSQEGQGPHEQYF.

This clonotype was seen a few times. At one of its ends the junction is not consistent with the germline gene, which may arise from a read error. The J gene is TRBJ2-3, the V gene TRBV7-3; weak D call: TRBD1 (6 bases). Germline V CDR1 and CDR2: SGHTA, FQGTGA. This CDR3 contains 13 residues. In DNA, the CDR3 is TGTGCCAGCAGCATAACAGGGCGAGATACGCAGTATTTT. This codes for CASSITGRDTQYF.

The chain has TRBV2 and TRBJ2-3; tentatively, D is TRBD2 (5 bases). Germline CDR1 is SNHLY and CDR2 is FYNNEI. V shed 6 bases and J shed 8 bases, with 12 bases lying between them. This CDR3 has 12 amino acids. For the CDR3, the DNA is TGTGCCAGCAGGCCTAGCCTCGGTACGCAGTATTTT. Encoded protein: CASRPSLGTQYF.

This chain uses TRBV5-5 with TRBJ2-3, with TRBD2 matching 7 bases. The V and J ends lost 0 bases and 4 bases, in that order; junction bases with no gene match: 2. CDR3 size: 14 residues. CDR1 is SGHKS and CDR2 is YYEKEE in the germline V gene (reference sequence). For the CDR3, the DNA is TGTGCCAGCAGCTTGGTAGCGGGCCCAGATACGCAGTATTTT. Its translation: CASSLVAGPDTQYF.

A few counts support this clonotype. This rearrangement joins TRBV10-3 to TRBJ1-1; D unresolved. CDR3 size: 13 residues. Germline V gene sequence: CDR1 ENHRY, CDR2 SYGVKD. Trimming cost V 0 bases and J 11 bases, with 13 bases left between them. CDR3 nucleotides: TGTGCCATCAGTGAGTCAGCGCTCAACGGGGCTTTCTTT. Residues: CAISESALNGAFF.

This clonotype was found a few times. The J gene is TRBJ2-1, the V gene TRBV27, with D unclear. Germline V gives CDR1 MNHEY, CDR2 SMNVEV (reference sequence). V lost 0 bases, J lost 4 bases, and 7 bases lay in between. This CDR3 is built from 14 residues. The CDR3 sequence: CASSLSGKYNEQFF. The CDR3 coding sequence is TGTGCCAGCAGTTTATCCGGAAAATACAATGAGCAGTTCTTC.

The rearrangement joins TRBV7-9 to TRBJ1-1; a weak D match, TRBD1 (6 bases). The CDR3 totals 15 residues. Trimming removed 0 bases from V and 8 bases from J, with 16 bases in between. Germline V CDR1 and CDR2: SEHNR, FQNEAQ (reference sequence). CDR3 amino acids: CASSLAAGQRMEAFF. CDR3 DNA: TGTGCCAGCAGCTTAGCGGCAGGACAGAGAATGGAAGCTTTCTTT. Full variable domain (remainder filled in from reference TRBV7-9 and TRBJ1-1): DTGVSQNPRHKITKRGQNVTFRCDPISEHNRLYWYRQTLGQGPEFLTYFQNEAQLEKSRLLSDRFSAERPKGSFSTLEIQRTEQGDSAMYLCASSLAAGQRMEAFFGQGTRLTVV.

J is TRBJ2-7 and V is TRBV5-8, with D uncertain. Trimming stripped 0 bases from V and 0 bases from J, with 10 bases between. CDR3 size: 15 residues. Looked up from germline, CDR1 is SGHTS and CDR2 is YDEGEE. The CDR3 coding sequence is TGTGCCAGCAGCTTGGCCAGACGGAGCTCCTACGAGCAGTACTTC. The encoded protein is CASSLARRSSYEQYF.

This clonotype was seen more than once but under ten times. This chain uses TRBV7-3 with TRBJ2-7, with no clear D. V was pared by 1 base and J by 2 bases, with 18 bases between. Germline V gives CDR1 SGHTA, CDR2 FQGTGA. This CDR3 region has 17 residues. The CDR3 protein is CASSLKPSLGSAYEQYF. The CDR3 bases are TGTGCCAGCAGCTTAAAACCATCTTTGGGATCGGCCTACGAGCAGTACTTC. Filled out from reference TRBV7-3 and TRBJ2-7, the complete variable domain reads GAGVSQTPSNKVTEKGKYVELRCDPISGHTALYWYRQSLGQGPEFLIYFQGTGAADDSGLPNDRFFAVRPEGSVSTLKIQRTERGDSAVYLCASSLKPSLGSAYEQYFGPGTRLTVT.

This clonotype has ten or more counts. The chain links TRBV12-3 or TRBV12-4 to TRBJ2-7, with TRBD2 as a possible D gene (6 bases). Trimming stripped 7 bases from V and 0 bases from J, with 25 bases between. CDR3 length: 18 residues. The CDR3 bases are TGTGCCAGCACCTTATGGCCCCCCTTAGCGGAGAGCTCCTACGAGCAGTACTTC. This codes for CASTLWPPLAESSYEQYF.

The chain couples TRBV20-1 to TRBJ2-5; D is unclear. The CDR3 consists of 14 residues. From germline, CDR1 is DFQATT and CDR2 SNEGSKA (reference sequence). Deletions cut 5 bases from V and 0 bases from J, with 13 bases between. The CDR3 DNA reads TGCAGTGCTGTTGGACGGACGTACCAAGAGACCCAGTACTTC. Translating gives CSAVGRTYQETQYF.

This clonotype was seen a handful of times. The rearrangement uses TRBV4-3 and TRBJ1-5; D remains ambiguous. The V end lost 0 bases, the J end lost 5 bases, and 8 bases lay between the germline ends. The CDR3 loop spans 14 amino acids. Germline V gene sequence: CDR1 LGHNA, CDR2 YSLEER. The CDR3 DNA sequence: TGCGCCAGCAGCCAAGATCAAGCGGATCAGCCCCAGCATTTT. Amino acid sequence: CASSQDQADQPQHF.